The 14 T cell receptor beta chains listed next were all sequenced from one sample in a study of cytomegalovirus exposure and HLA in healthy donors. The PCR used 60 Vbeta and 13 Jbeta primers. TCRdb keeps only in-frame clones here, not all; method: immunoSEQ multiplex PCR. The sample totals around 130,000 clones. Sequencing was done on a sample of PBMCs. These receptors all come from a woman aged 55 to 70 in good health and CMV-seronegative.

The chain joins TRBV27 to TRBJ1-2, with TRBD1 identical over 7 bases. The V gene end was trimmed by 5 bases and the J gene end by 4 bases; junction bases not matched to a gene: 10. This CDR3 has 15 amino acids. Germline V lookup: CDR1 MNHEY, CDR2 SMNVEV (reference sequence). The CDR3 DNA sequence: TGTGCCAGCAGTCCCCGCCAGGGGGGTATCTATGGCTACACCTTC. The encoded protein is CASSPRQGGIYGYTF.

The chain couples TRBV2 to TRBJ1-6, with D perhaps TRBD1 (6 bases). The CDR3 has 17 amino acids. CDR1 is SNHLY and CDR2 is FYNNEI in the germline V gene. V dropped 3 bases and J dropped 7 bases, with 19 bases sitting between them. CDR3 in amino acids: CASSDLGAPLGNSPLHF. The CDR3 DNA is TGTGCCAGCAGTGACTTGGGGGCCCCCCTGGGAAATTCACCCCTCCACTTT.

The CDR3 reads CASSQDHGFYGYTF. DNA of the CDR3: TGTGCCAGCAGCCAAGATCACGGGTTCTATGGCTACACCTTC. The rearrangement links TRBV14 to TRBJ1-2; D unclear. Germline-derived CDR1 and CDR2 are SGHDN and FVKESK. Trimming cost V 0 bases and J 4 bases, with 9 bases left between them. This CDR3 comprises 14 residues.

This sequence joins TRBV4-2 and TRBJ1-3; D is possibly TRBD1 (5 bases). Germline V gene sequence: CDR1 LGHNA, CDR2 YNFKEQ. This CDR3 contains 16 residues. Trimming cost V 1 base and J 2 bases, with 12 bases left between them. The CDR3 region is CASSQVWEGAGNTIYF. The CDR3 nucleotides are TGTGCCAGCAGCCAAGTCTGGGAAGGGGCTGGAAACACCATATATTTT.

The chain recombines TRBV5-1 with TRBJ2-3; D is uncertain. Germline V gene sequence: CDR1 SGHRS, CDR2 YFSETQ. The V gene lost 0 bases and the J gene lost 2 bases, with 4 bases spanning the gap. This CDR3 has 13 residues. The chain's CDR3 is CASSLDFTDTQYF. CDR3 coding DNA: TGCGCCAGCAGCTTGGACTTCACAGATACGCAGTATTTT. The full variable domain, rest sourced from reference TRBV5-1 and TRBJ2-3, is KAGVTQTPRYLIKTRGQQVTLSCSPISGHRSVSWYQQTPGQGLQFLFEYFSETQRNKGNFPGRFSGRQFSNSRSEMNVSTLELGDSALYLCASSLDFTDTQYFGPGTRLTVL.

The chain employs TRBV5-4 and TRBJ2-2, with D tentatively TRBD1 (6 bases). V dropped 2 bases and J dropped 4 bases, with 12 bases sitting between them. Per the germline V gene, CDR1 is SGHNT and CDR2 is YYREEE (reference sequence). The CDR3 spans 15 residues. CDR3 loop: CASSFQGLSTGELFF. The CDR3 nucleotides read TGTGCCAGCAGCTTCCAGGGGCTGAGCACCGGGGAGCTGTTTTTT.

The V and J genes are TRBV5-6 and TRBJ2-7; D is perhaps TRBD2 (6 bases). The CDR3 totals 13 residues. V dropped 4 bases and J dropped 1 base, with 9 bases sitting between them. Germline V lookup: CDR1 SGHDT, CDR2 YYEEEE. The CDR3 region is CASSRGISYEQYF. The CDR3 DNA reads TGTGCCAGCAGCCGGGGGATATCCTACGAGCAGTACTTC.

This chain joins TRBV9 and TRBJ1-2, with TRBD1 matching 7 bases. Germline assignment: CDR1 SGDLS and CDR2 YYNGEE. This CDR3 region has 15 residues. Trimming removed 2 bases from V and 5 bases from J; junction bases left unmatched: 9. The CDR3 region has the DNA TGTGCCAGCAGCGTCACCGGGACAGCTTCGTATGGCTACACCTTC. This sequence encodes CASSVTGTASYGYTF.

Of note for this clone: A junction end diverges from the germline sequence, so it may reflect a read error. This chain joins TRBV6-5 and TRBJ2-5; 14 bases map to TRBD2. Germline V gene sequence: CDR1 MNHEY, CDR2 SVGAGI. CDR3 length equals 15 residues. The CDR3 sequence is CASSYKTSGGGTRYF. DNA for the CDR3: TGTGCCAGCAGTTACAAGACTAGCGGGGGGGGGACCCGGTACTTC.

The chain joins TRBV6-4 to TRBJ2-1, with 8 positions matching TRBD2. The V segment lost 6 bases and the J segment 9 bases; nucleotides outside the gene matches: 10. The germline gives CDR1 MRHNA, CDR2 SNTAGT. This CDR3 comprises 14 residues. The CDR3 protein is CASSPLAGGIEQFF. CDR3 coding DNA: TGTGCCAGCAGCCCCCTCGCGGGAGGAATTGAGCAGTTCTTC.

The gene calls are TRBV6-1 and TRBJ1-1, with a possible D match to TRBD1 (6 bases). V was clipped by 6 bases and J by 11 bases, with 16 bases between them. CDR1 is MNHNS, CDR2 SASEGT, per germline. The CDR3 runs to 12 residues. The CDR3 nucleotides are TGTGCCAGCAGCGATACAGGGATTACGGCTTTCTTT. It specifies CASSDTGITAFF.

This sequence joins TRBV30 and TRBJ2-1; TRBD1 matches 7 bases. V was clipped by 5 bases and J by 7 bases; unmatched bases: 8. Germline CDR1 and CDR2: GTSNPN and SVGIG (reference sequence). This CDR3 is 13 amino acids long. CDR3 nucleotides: TGTGCCTGGCGTCCCGACAGGGTAAATGAGCAGTTCTTC. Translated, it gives CAWRPDRVNEQFF.

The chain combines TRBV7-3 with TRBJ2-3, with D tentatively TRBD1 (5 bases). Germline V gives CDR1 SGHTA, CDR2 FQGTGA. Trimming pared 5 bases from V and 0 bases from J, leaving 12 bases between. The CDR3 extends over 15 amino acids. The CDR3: CASSEDRISTDTQYF. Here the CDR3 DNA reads TGTGCCAGCAGCGAAGACAGAATAAGCACAGATACGCAGTATTTT.

CDR3 sequence reads: CASSLGDRVEYEQYF. For the CDR3, the DNA is TGTGCCAGCAGCTTAGGGGACAGGGTGGAGTACGAGCAGTACTTC. The chain joins TRBV7-9 to TRBJ2-7; 9 nucleotides match TRBD1. Trimming removed 1 base from V and 4 bases from J; junction bases left unmatched: 5. The CDR3 loop spans 15 amino acids. Per germline, CDR1 SEHNR and CDR2 FQNEAQ (reference sequence).